This TCR beta chain is drawn from a study of immune evolution from preneoplasia to lung adenocarcinoma. Assay used: immunoSEQ multiplex PCR; TCRdb lists only in-frame clones, some missing. The sample consists of 4,500 to 5,500 clones, roughly four fifths of them appearing once. Nucleic acids came from premalignant or tumor cells enriched by macro-dissection. The sequenced sample was FFPE lung adenocarcinoma in situ tissue. The sequence derives from a person between 65 and 80 years old with lung adenocarcinoma.

In DNA, the CDR3 is TGCAGCGTTGCTAGCGGGAATAGCGCCTACGAGCAGTACTTC. Its protein product is CSVASGNSAYEQYF. The genes are TRBV29-1 and TRBJ2-7; 9 bases map to TRBD2. V was pared by 4 bases and J by 2 bases, with 6 bases of the junction left unmatched. In germline, CDR1 is SQVTM, CDR2 ANQGSEA. The CDR3 has 14 residues.